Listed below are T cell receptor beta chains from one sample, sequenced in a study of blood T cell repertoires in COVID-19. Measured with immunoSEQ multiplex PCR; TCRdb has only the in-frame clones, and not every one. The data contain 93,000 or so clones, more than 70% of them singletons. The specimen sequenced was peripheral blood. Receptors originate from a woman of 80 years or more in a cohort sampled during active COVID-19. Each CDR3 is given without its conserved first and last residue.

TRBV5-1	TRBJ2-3	ASSSSGSRSDTQY
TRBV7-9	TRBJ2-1	ASSLGSGVYNEQF
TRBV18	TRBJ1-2	ASSTDRSNYGYT
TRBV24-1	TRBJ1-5	ATSERTAWRPQH
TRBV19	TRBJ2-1	ASSQDRGVMNEQF
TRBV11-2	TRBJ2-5	ASSLLAGGFQETQY
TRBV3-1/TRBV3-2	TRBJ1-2	ASSQARDSPYGYT
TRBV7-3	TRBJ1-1	ASSLFLGATEAF
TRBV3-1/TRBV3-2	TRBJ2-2	ASSPPSVTGELF
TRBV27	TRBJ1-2	ASSLQKGHPYGYT
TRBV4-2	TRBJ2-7	ASSQLAGGSYEQY
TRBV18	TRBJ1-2	ASSRDRSSYNYGYT
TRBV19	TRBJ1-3	ASSISSVSGNTIY
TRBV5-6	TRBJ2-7	ASRTGSSYEQY
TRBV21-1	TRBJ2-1	ASRMRGKNYNEQF
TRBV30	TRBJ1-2	AWRGRGYGYT
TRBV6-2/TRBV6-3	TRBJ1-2	ASSLHLGQGAGGYT
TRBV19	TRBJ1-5	ASRETGGSRGNQPQH
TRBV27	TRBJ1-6	ASRPGQDNSPLH
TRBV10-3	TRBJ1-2	AISEYRGKKDYGYT
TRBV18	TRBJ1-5	ASSPRAGDSNQPQH
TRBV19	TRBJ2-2	ASSSPWTAKDTGELF
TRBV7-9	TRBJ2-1	ASSFSGGAADEQF
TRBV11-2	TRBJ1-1	ASSLVQMNTEAF
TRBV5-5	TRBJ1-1	ASSWGAGVNTEAF
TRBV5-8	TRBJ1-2	ASSAQGTYGYT
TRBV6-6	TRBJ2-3	ASSLEFTSTDTQY